The rows below give T cell receptor beta chains drawn from one sample of a study of shared clonotypes between healthy human individuals. Sequencing was performed with immunoSEQ multiplex PCR; in TCRdb, only in-frame clones are kept and a portion is missing. The table shows 600,000 to 800,000 clones, with roughly two thirds occurring only once. The source material was memory CD4+ T cells sorted from blood. The receptors stem from a woman in her twenties or thirties in good health. Both conserved end residues are part of each CDR3. The order of the fields is D gene, J gene, V gene, clone size, CDR3 protein, CDR3 DNA. A D gene is named only where the DNA matches it firmly. Clone size is stated in some rows and not others, as once, few, many or a class when expanded.

d_gene: NA; j_gene: TRBJ2-5; v_gene: TRBV2; abundance: NA; CDR3aa: CASSDPQTGQETQYF; CDR3nt: TGTGCCAGCAGTGACCCTCAGACAGGCCAAGAGACCCAGTACTTC
d_gene: NA; j_gene: TRBJ1-1; v_gene: TRBV7-9; abundance: NA; CDR3aa: CASSLLGGSNTEAFF; CDR3nt: TGTGCCAGCAGCTTACTGGGGGGATCGAACACTGAAGCTTTCTTT
d_gene: NA; j_gene: TRBJ1-2; v_gene: TRBV23-1; abundance: NA; CDR3aa: CASSQSKTYYGYTF; CDR3nt: TGCGCCAGCAGTCAATCGAAGACATACTATGGCTACACCTTC
d_gene: NA; j_gene: TRBJ1-2; v_gene: TRBV19; abundance: NA; CDR3aa: CASSIGPSYGYTF; CDR3nt: TGTGCCAGTAGTATAGGCCCGAGCTATGGCTACACCTTC
d_gene: NA; j_gene: TRBJ1-5; v_gene: TRBV6-1; abundance: NA; CDR3aa: CASSDLSGNQPQHF; CDR3nt: TGTGCCAGCAGTGATTTGTCGGGGAATCAGCCCCAGCATTTT
d_gene: TRBD2; j_gene: TRBJ2-4; v_gene: TRBV29-1; abundance: NA; CDR3aa: CSVEPTSGGKNIQYF; CDR3nt: TGCAGCGTAGAACCGACTAGCGGGGGAAAAAACATTCAGTACTTC
d_gene: TRBD2; j_gene: TRBJ2-1; v_gene: TRBV11-3; abundance: few; CDR3aa: CASSLGLAGVWNEQFF; CDR3nt: TGTGCCAGCAGCCTAGGACTAGCGGGAGTTTGGAATGAGCAGTTCTTC
d_gene: NA; j_gene: TRBJ2-7; v_gene: TRBV11-2; abundance: NA; CDR3aa: CASSLASAEYEQYF; CDR3nt: TGTGCCAGCAGCTTAGCTAGCGCGGAATACGAGCAGTACTTC
d_gene: NA; j_gene: TRBJ2-1; v_gene: TRBV7-9; abundance: few; CDR3aa: CASSPESGFGLYNEQFF; CDR3nt: TGTGCCAGCAGCCCAGAGAGCGGGTTTGGCCTCTACAATGAGCAGTTCTTC
d_gene: NA; j_gene: TRBJ1-3; v_gene: TRBV5-1; abundance: many; CDR3aa: CASSPGGTQYLSSGNTIYF; CDR3nt: TGCGCCAGCAGCCCCGGGGGGACACAATATCTATCCTCTGGAAACACCATATATTTT
d_gene: NA; j_gene: TRBJ1-4; v_gene: TRBV11-2; abundance: NA; CDR3aa: CASSFTRGGEKLFF; CDR3nt: TGTGCCAGCAGCTTTACTAGGGGCGGTGAAAAACTGTTTTTT
d_gene: NA; j_gene: TRBJ2-2; v_gene: TRBV19; abundance: NA; CDR3aa: CASTPWGGRGRRTGELFF; CDR3nt: TGTGCCAGTACCCCCTGGGGGGGGAGGGGGCGCCGGACCGGGGAGCTGTTTTTT
d_gene: NA; j_gene: TRBJ2-1; v_gene: TRBV28; abundance: NA; CDR3aa: CASSAPRWRIWRWAYNEQFF; CDR3nt: TGTGCCAGCAGTGCCCCGAGATGGCGAATTTGGCGTTGGGCGTACAATGAGCAGTTCTTC
d_gene: TRBD1; j_gene: TRBJ2-5; v_gene: TRBV4-2; abundance: NA; CDR3aa: CASSPTGTGGAETQYF; CDR3nt: TGTGCCAGCAGCCCGACCGGGACAGGGGGCGCAGAGACCCAGTACTTC
d_gene: TRBD1; j_gene: TRBJ2-7; v_gene: TRBV18; abundance: NA; CDR3aa: CASSRPGTGTFEQYF; CDR3nt: TGTGCCAGCTCACGCCCCGGGACAGGGACTTTCGAGCAGTACTTC
d_gene: TRBD2; j_gene: TRBJ2-2; v_gene: TRBV11-2; abundance: NA; CDR3aa: CASSARLAGVGTGELFF; CDR3nt: TGTGCCAGCAGCGCTCGACTAGCGGGAGTTGGAACCGGGGAGCTGTTTTTT
d_gene: NA; j_gene: TRBJ2-7; v_gene: TRBV28; abundance: NA; CDR3aa: CASSRPAGHEQYF; CDR3nt: TGTGCCAGCAGTCGACCCGCGGGCCACGAGCAGTACTTC
d_gene: TRBD1; j_gene: TRBJ1-2; v_gene: TRBV5-6; abundance: NA; CDR3aa: CASSFQGAKGYTF; CDR3nt: TGTGCCAGCAGCTTTCAGGGGGCAAAAGGCTACACCTTC
d_gene: NA; j_gene: TRBJ2-5; v_gene: TRBV12-5; abundance: NA; CDR3aa: CASGSSKGGETQYF; CDR3nt: TGTGCTAGTGGTTCTTCGAAGGGAGGAGAGACCCAGTACTTC
d_gene: NA; j_gene: TRBJ1-4; v_gene: TRBV25-1; abundance: many; CDR3aa: CASSEPSAGAGEKLFF; CDR3nt: TGTGCCAGCAGTGAACCAAGTGCAGGGGCGGGAGAAAAACTGTTTTTT
d_gene: NA; j_gene: TRBJ1-5; v_gene: TRBV5-5; abundance: many; CDR3aa: CASSLRATTNQPQHF; CDR3nt: TGTGCCAGCAGCTTGCGGGCCACCACTAATCAGCCCCAGCATTTT
d_gene: NA; j_gene: TRBJ2-7; v_gene: TRBV2; abundance: once; CDR3aa: CASSGSGYEQYF; CDR3nt: TGTGCCAGCAGTGGAAGCGGCTACGAGCAGTACTTC
d_gene: TRBD1; j_gene: TRBJ2-1; v_gene: TRBV29-1; abundance: NA; CDR3aa: CSGRGQNNNEQFF; CDR3nt: TGCAGCGGACGGGGACAGAATAACAATGAGCAGTTCTTC
d_gene: NA; j_gene: TRBJ2-1; v_gene: TRBV28; abundance: NA; CDR3aa: CASSLRDEQFF; CDR3nt: TGTGCCAGCAGTTTAAGGGACGAGCAGTTCTTC
d_gene: TRBD2; j_gene: TRBJ2-1; v_gene: TRBV7-9; abundance: NA; CDR3aa: CASSLVTSHEQFF; CDR3nt: TGTGCCAGCAGCTTAGTGACTAGCCATGAGCAGTTCTTC
d_gene: NA; j_gene: TRBJ1-2; v_gene: TRBV5-1; abundance: many; CDR3aa: CASSPGTNTGSYTF; CDR3nt: TGCGCCAGCAGCCCAGGAACAAACACAGGGAGCTACACCTTC
d_gene: NA; j_gene: TRBJ2-7; v_gene: TRBV6-5; abundance: NA; CDR3aa: CASSSQVLGEQYF; CDR3nt: TGTGCCAGCAGTTCTCAGGTCTTGGGAGAGCAGTACTTC
d_gene: NA; j_gene: TRBJ1-4; v_gene: TRBV28; abundance: NA; CDR3aa: CASSLFANEKLFF; CDR3nt: TGTGCCAGCAGTTTATTCGCTAATGAAAAACTGTTTTTT
d_gene: TRBD1; j_gene: TRBJ1-1; v_gene: TRBV7-2; abundance: NA; CDR3aa: CASSTRTGLNTEAFF; CDR3nt: TGTGCCAGCAGCACCCGGACAGGGCTGAACACTGAAGCTTTCTTT
d_gene: TRBD2; j_gene: TRBJ2-1; v_gene: TRBV30; abundance: NA; CDR3aa: CAWSRSGRINEQFF; CDR3nt: TGTGCCTGGAGTCGCAGCGGGAGGATCAATGAGCAGTTCTTC
d_gene: TRBD2; j_gene: TRBJ2-7; v_gene: TRBV11-2; abundance: NA; CDR3aa: CASSLGSGSQYEQYF; CDR3nt: TGTGCCAGCAGCTTAGGAAGCGGGAGCCAATACGAGCAGTACTTC
d_gene: NA; j_gene: TRBJ1-5; v_gene: TRBV7-8; abundance: NA; CDR3aa: CASSRTGEQPQHF; CDR3nt: TGTGCCAGCAGCCGAACCGGAGAGCAGCCCCAGCATTTT
d_gene: NA; j_gene: TRBJ2-3; v_gene: TRBV7-9; abundance: NA; CDR3aa: CASSTRGDFTDTQYF; CDR3nt: TGTGCCAGCAGCACCCGAGGGGACTTCACAGATACGCAGTATTTT
d_gene: NA; j_gene: TRBJ1-2; v_gene: TRBV6-1; abundance: NA; CDR3aa: CASSEALGRGTYGYTF; CDR3nt: TGTGCCAGCAGTGAAGCGCTTGGCAGGGGAACCTATGGCTACACCTTC
d_gene: TRBD1; j_gene: TRBJ1-2; v_gene: TRBV20-1; abundance: NA; CDR3aa: CSARGSSYTF; CDR3nt: TGCAGTGCCAGGGGGTCGAGCTACACCTTC
d_gene: NA; j_gene: TRBJ1-4; v_gene: TRBV2; abundance: few; CDR3aa: CASRDRARGEKLFF; CDR3nt: TGTGCCAGCAGGGATCGGGCGCGAGGTGAAAAACTGTTTTTT
d_gene: NA; j_gene: TRBJ2-3; v_gene: TRBV6-1; abundance: NA; CDR3aa: CASSLDFATDTQYF; CDR3nt: TGTGCCAGCAGCTTAGACTTCGCCACAGATACGCAGTATTTT
d_gene: TRBD2; j_gene: TRBJ2-3; v_gene: TRBV11-2; abundance: NA; CDR3aa: CASSLEASGRVTDTQYF; CDR3nt: TGTGCCAGCAGCTTAGAGGCTAGCGGGAGGGTCACAGATACGCAGTATTTT
d_gene: NA; j_gene: TRBJ2-7; v_gene: TRBV6-1; abundance: NA; CDR3aa: CATRTDPISTYEQYF; CDR3nt: TGTGCCACCAGGACGGACCCCATTTCGACTTACGAGCAGTACTTC
d_gene: NA; j_gene: TRBJ1-1; v_gene: TRBV4-1; abundance: NA; CDR3aa: CASSRPLNTEAFF; CDR3nt: TGCGCCAGCAGTAGGCCTTTGAACACTGAAGCTTTCTTT
d_gene: NA; j_gene: TRBJ2-2; v_gene: TRBV5-1; abundance: NA; CDR3aa: CASSFQNTGELFF; CDR3nt: TGCGCCAGCAGCTTCCAGAACACCGGGGAGCTGTTTTTT
d_gene: NA; j_gene: TRBJ1-4; v_gene: TRBV5-1; abundance: NA; CDR3aa: CASSFGEINEKLFF; CDR3nt: TGCGCCAGCAGCTTCGGCGAGATAAATGAAAAACTGTTTTTT